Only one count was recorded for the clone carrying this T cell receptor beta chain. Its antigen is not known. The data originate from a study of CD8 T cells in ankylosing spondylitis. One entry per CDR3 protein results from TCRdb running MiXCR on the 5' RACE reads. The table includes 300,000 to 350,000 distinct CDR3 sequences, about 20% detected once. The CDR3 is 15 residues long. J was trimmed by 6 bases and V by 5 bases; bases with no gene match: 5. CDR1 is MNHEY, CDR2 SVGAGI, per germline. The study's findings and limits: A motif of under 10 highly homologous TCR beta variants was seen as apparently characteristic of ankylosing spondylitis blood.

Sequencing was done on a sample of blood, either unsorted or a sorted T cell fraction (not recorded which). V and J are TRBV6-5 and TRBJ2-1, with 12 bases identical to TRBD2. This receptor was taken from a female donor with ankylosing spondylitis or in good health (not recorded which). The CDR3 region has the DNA TGTGCCAGCAGTACTAGCGGGGGGAGTCTCAATGAGCAGTTCTTC. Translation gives CASSTSGGSLNEQFF.